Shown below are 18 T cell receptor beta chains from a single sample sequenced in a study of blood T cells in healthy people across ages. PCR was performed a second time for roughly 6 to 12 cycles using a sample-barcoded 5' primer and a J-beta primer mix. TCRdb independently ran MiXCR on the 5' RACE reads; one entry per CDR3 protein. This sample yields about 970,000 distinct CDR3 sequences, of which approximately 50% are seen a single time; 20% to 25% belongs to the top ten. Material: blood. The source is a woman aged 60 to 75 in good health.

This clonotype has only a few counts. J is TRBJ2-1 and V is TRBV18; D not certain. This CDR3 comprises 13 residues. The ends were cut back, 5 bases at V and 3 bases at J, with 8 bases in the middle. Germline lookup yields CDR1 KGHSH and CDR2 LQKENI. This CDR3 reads CASSDSDYNEQFF. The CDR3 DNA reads TGTGCCAGCTCAGACTCGGACTACAATGAGCAGTTCTTC.

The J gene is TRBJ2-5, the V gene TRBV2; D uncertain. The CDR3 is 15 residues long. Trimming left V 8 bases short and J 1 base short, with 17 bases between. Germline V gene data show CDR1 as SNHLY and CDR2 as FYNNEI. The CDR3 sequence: CASQRPSSSQETQYF. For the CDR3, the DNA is TGTGCCAGCCAACGCCCCTCCTCGAGCCAAGAGACCCAGTACTTC.

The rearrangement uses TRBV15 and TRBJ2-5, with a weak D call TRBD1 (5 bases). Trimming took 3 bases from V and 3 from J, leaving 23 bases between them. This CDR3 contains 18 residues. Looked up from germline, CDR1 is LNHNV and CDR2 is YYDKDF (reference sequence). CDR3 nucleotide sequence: TGTGCCACCAGCAGTTTTTCATCCCAGGGATACGCCGAAGAGACCCAGTACTTC. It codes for CATSSFSSQGYAEETQYF.

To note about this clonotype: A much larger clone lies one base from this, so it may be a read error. The CDR3 nucleotides read TGTGCCAGCAGTTACAATGGGCAGTTCTTC. It is translated as CASSYNGQFF. The V call is TRBV7-2, the J call TRBJ2-1; no reliable D call. The CDR3 is made up of 10 amino acids. The germline V gene encodes CDR1 SGHTA and CDR2 FQGNSA.

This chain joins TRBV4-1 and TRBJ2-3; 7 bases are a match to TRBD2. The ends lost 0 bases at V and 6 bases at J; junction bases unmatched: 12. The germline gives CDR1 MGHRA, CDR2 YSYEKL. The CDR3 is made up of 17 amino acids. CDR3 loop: CASSQDGTGGPRDTQYF. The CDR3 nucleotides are TGCGCCAGCAGCCAAGATGGGACGGGAGGCCCCCGGGATACGCAGTATTTT.

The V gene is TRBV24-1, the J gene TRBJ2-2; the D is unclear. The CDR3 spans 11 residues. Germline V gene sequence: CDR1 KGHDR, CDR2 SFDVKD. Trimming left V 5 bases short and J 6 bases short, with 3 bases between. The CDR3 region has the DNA TGTGCCACCAGTGGGCCCGGGGAGCTGTTTTTT. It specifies CATSGPGELFF.

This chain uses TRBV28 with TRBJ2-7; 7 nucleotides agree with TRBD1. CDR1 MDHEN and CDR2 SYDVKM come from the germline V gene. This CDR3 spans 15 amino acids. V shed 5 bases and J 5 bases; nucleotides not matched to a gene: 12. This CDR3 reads CASSTYPQGNHEQYF. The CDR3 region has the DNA TGTGCCAGCAGTACATATCCACAGGGGAACCACGAGCAGTACTTC.

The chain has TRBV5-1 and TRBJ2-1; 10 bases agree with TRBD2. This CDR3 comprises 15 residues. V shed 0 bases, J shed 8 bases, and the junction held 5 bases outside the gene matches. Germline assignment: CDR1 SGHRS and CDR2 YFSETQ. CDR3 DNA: TGCGCCAGCAGCTTGGCCCTAGCGGGAGCCTATGAGCAGTTCTTC. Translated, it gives CASSLALAGAYEQFF.

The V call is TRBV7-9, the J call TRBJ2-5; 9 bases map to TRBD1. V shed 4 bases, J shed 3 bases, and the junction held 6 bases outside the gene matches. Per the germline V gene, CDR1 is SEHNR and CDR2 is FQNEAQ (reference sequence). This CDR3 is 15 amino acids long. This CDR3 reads CASSSGTGFKETQYF. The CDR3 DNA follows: TGTGCCAGCAGCTCCGGGACAGGGTTTAAAGAGACCCAGTACTTC.

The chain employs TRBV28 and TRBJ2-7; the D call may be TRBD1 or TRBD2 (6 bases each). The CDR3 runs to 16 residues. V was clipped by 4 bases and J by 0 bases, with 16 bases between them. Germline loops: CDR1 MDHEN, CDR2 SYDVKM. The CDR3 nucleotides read TGTGCCAGCAGTTCTAACAGGGACTCATACTCCTACGAGCAGTACTTC. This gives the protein CASSSNRDSYSYEQYF.

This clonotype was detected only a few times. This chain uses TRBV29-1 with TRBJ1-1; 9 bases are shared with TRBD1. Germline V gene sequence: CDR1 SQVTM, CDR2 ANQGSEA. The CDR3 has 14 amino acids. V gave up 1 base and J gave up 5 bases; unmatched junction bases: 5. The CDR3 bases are TGCAGCGTTGAAGGGGTGGGACAGGGAACTGAAGCTTTCTTT. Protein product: CSVEGVGQGTEAFF.

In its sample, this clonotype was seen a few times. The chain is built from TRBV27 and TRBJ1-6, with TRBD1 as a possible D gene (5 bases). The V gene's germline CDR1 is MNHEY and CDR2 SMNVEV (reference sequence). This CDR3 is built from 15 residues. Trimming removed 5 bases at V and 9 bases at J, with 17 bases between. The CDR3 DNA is TGTGCCAGCAGTGATATAGGCCAGGGTGGTTCACCCCTCCACTTT. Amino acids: CASSDIGQGGSPLHF.

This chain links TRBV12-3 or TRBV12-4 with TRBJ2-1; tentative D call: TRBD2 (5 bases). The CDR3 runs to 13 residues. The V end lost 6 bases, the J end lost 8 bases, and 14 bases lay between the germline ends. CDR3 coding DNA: TGTGCCAGCAGGGCGGGCGATCGGGATGAGCAGTTCTTC. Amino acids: CASRAGDRDEQFF.

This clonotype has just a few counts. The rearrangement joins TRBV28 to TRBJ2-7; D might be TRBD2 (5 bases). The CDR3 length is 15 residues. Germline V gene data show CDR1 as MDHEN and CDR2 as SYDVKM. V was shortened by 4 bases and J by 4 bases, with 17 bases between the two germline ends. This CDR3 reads CASSSLLAWGYEQYF. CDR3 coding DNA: TGTGCCAGCAGTTCCCTCCTAGCCTGGGGTTACGAGCAGTACTTC.

The DNA of the CDR3 is TGCGCCAGCAGCCGCGCAGGAGTGGAAGCTTTCTTT. Protein: CASSRAGVEAFF. This chain uses TRBV4-1 with TRBJ1-1; D is ambiguous. The length of the CDR3 is 12 residues. Germline V gene data show CDR1 as MGHRA and CDR2 as YSYEKL. V lost 4 bases to trimming and J lost 8 bases, with 11 bases between them.

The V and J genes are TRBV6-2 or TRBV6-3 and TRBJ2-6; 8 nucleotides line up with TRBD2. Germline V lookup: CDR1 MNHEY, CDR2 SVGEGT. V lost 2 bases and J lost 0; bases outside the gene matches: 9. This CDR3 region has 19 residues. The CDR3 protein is CASSYNLAGHLSGANVLTF. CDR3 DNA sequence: TGTGCCAGCAGTTACAATCTAGCGGGCCACCTCTCTGGGGCCAACGTCCTGACTTTC.

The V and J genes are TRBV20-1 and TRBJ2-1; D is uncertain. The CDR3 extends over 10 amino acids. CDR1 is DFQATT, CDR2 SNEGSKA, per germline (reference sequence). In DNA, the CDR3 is TGCAATGCCAGTAGGAATGAGCAGTTCTTC. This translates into CNASRNEQFF.

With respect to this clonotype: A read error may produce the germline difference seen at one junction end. For the CDR3, the DNA is TGTGCCGGCAGCCCTAATCCCCGATGGCAGTACTTC. Its protein is CAGSPNPRWQYF. The rearrangement uses TRBV28 and TRBJ2-5; D unresolved. Germline lookup yields CDR1 MDHEN and CDR2 SYDVKM. This CDR3 contains 12 residues.